Below are 32 T cell receptor beta chains sequenced from a single sample in a study of T cells in Graves' hyperthyroidism and ophthalmopathy. Researchers amplified the TCR beta CDR3 regions from RNA transcripts. HTBI primers were the set used in a first-round RT-PCR of the TCR CDR3. TCRdb reanalysed the multiplex PCR reads using MiXCR and keeps one entry per CDR3 protein. The repertoire holds about 640,000 distinct CDR3 sequences, with around 21% as singletons. The sequencing sample was made of blood. The source of these receptors is a man aged 25 to 45 with Graves' ophthalmopathy.

This clonotype was recorded many times. V is TRBV27 and J is TRBJ2-5; D is unresolved. The CDR3 sequence is 11 residues long. CDR1 and CDR2 from the germline V gene are MNHEY and SMNVEV (reference sequence). V lost 3 bases and J lost 6, with 5 bases in between. The DNA for the CDR3 is TGTGCCAGCAGTTTCGGGCAGACCCAGTACTTC. Its protein is CASSFGQTQYF.

The chain joins TRBV7-9 to TRBJ2-1; the D gene is possibly TRBD2 (5 bases). V dropped 4 bases and J dropped 6 bases, with 7 bases sitting between them. There are 12 residues in the CDR3. Germline-derived CDR1 and CDR2 are SEHNR and FQNEAQ (reference sequence). CDR3: CASSYGINEQFF. For the CDR3, the DNA is TGTGCCAGCAGCTACGGGATCAATGAGCAGTTCTTC.

This sequence joins TRBV20-1 and TRBJ1-4; D unclear. In germline, CDR1 is DFQATT, CDR2 SNEGSKA (reference sequence). The CDR3 spans 16 residues. V was trimmed by 0 bases and J by 0 bases, leaving 11 bases between them. The CDR3 coding sequence is TGCAGTGCTAGAGATCAGAGCTGGACAACTAATGAAAAACTGTTTTTT. Its translation is CSARDQSWTTNEKLFF.

A few counts support this clonotype. The chain has TRBV5-1 and TRBJ2-1; D perhaps matches TRBD2 (6 bases). The CDR3 spans 14 residues. V lost 1 base, J lost 6 bases, and 11 bases lay in between. Germline CDR1 SGHRS, CDR2 YFSETQ. The CDR3 DNA is TGCGCCAGCAGCTTGACTCGGACTATCAATGAGCAGTTCTTC. Protein product: CASSLTRTINEQFF.

This clonotype was recorded a few times. The CDR3 protein is CASSLTPGRKPHGYTF. Written as DNA, the CDR3 is TGTGCCAGCAGCTTAACCCCGGGACGGAAGCCCCATGGCTACACCTTC. The chain couples TRBV7-2 to TRBJ1-2; a weak D match, TRBD1 (5 bases). The V gene's germline CDR1 is SGHTA and CDR2 FQGNSA. The CDR3 contains 16 residues. V was clipped by 2 bases and J by 6 bases, with 19 bases between them.

This clonotype was seen more than once but under ten times. The V and J genes are TRBV28 and TRBJ2-2; 8 positions agree with TRBD2. Germline assignment: CDR1 MDHEN and CDR2 SYDVKM. J was trimmed by 6 bases and V by 3 bases; bases with no gene match: 3. The CDR3 runs to 14 residues. CDR3 nucleotide sequence: TGTGCCAGCAGTTTCGGACTAGCCCCCGGGGAGCTGTTTTTT. Translated: CASSFGLAPGELFF.

V is TRBV14 and J is TRBJ2-2; D remains unclear. Germline V gene lookup returns CDR1 SGHDN and CDR2 FVKESK. The ends were cut back, 3 bases at V and 6 bases at J, with 11 bases in the middle. There are 14 residues in the CDR3. CDR3 sequence reads: CASSQIRSAGELFF. The CDR3 DNA sequence: TGTGCCAGCAGCCAGATAAGGTCCGCCGGGGAGCTGTTTTTT. The full variable domain, completed using reference TRBV14 and TRBJ2-2, is EAGVTQFPSHSVIEKGQTVTLRCDPISGHDNLYWYRRVMGKEIKFLLHFVKESKQDESGMPNNRFLAERTGGTYSTLKVQPAELEDSGVYFCASSQIRSAGELFFGEGSRLTVL.

The J gene is TRBJ2-1, the V gene TRBV9; D is unclear. V dropped 0 bases and J dropped 0 bases, with 13 bases sitting between them. Germline V gene data show CDR1 as SGDLS and CDR2 as YYNGEE. The CDR3 has 17 residues. The CDR3 DNA reads as TGTGCCAGCAGCGTAGTACCCGACCAAAGCTCCTACAATGAGCAGTTCTTC. Protein sequence: CASSVVPDQSSYNEQFF.

The rearrangement joins TRBV5-1 to TRBJ2-2; TRBD1 aligns across 8 bases. The CDR3 has 17 amino acids. V gave up 5 bases and J gave up 1 base; unmatched junction bases: 10. Per germline, CDR1 SGHRS and CDR2 YFSETQ. As DNA, the CDR3 is TGCGCCAGCAGGGGACAGGACAGATTGCGGAACACCGGGGAGCTGTTTTTT. Protein product: CASRGQDRLRNTGELFF. The variable domain in full, completed from reference TRBV5-1 and TRBJ2-2, reads KAGVTQTPRYLIKTRGQQVTLSCSPISGHRSVSWYQQTPGQGLQFLFEYFSETQRNKGNFPGRFSGRQFSNSRSEMNVSTLELGDSALYLCASRGQDRLRNTGELFFGEGSRLTVL.

This clonotype was counted between two and nine times. The gene calls are TRBV29-1 and TRBJ2-7; 9 bases are shared with TRBD2. J gave up 1 base and V 5 bases, and 9 bases lay outside the gene matches. The CDR3 consists of 15 residues. Per germline, CDR1 SQVTM and CDR2 ANQGSEA. The CDR3 DNA follows: TGCAGCGTTTGGGGGGGACTAGCTTCTTCCTACGAGCAGTACTTC. It codes for CSVWGGLASSYEQYF.

This clonotype was counted at least ten times. V is TRBV5-1 and J is TRBJ2-1, with D tentatively TRBD1 (6 bases). The CDR3 sequence is 17 residues long. Looked up from germline, CDR1 is SGHRS and CDR2 is YFSETQ. Trimming pared 0 bases from V and 4 bases from J, leaving 17 bases between. The CDR3 here is CASSLVQGHPLYNEQFF. CDR3 sequence (DNA): TGCGCCAGCAGCTTGGTCCAGGGGCACCCTCTTTACAATGAGCAGTTCTTC.

This clonotype was seen ten or more times. The gene calls are TRBV28 and TRBJ1-5; 8 bases match TRBD1. This CDR3 is built from 18 residues. V trimming: 3 bases; J trimming: 0 bases; junction bases outside the gene matches: 10. Germline assignment: CDR1 MDHEN and CDR2 SYDVKM. This chain's CDR3 is CASSLLPGGRYSNQPQHF. The CDR3 bases are TGTGCCAGCAGTTTGCTACCAGGGGGCAGATATAGCAATCAGCCCCAGCATTTT.

The table lists this clonotype with a count of one. This chain uses TRBV28 with TRBJ1-4; TRBD1 matches 8 bases. V gave up 7 bases and J gave up 8 bases; unmatched junction bases: 12. The germline V gene has CDR1 MDHEN and CDR2 SYDVKM. The CDR3 is 15 residues long. The CDR3 DNA is TGTGCCAGCACCCCAGACAGGGGCTTAGGAGAAAAACTGTTTTTT. As protein: CASTPDRGLGEKLFF.

This chain connects TRBV6-1 to TRBJ2-3, with D unclear. The germline V and J ends were trimmed by 3 bases and 1 base, with 8 bases remaining between them. CDR1 MNHNS and CDR2 SASEGT come from the germline V gene. The CDR3 has 14 residues. CDR3 region: CASSEGGGTDTQYF. CDR3 DNA sequence: TGTGCCAGCAGTGAGGGCGGTGGCACAGATACGCAGTATTTT.

Comment on this clonotype: A much larger clone lies one base from this, so it may be a read error. The CDR3 loop reads CASSYREFANTGELFF. CDR3 DNA: TGTGCCAGCAGTTATCGGGAGTTCGCGAACACCGGGGAGCTGTTTTTT. This rearrangement joins TRBV2 to TRBJ2-2; the D gene is possibly TRBD2 (6 bases). Trimming shortened V by 5 bases and J by 0 bases, and 13 bases separated the two germline ends. The CDR3 is 16 residues long. CDR1 is SNHLY and CDR2 is FYNNEI in the germline V gene.

This clonotype was counted between two and nine times. This sequence joins TRBV5-8 and TRBJ1-5; D remains unclear. Germline V CDR1 and CDR2: SGHTS, YDEGEE. The V gene lost 2 bases and the J gene lost 5 bases, with 17 bases spanning the gap. There are 16 residues in the CDR3. Here the CDR3 DNA reads TGTGCCAGCAGCTTTTTAGTCCAGGTCGGGGATCAGCCCCAGCATTTT. This gives the protein CASSFLVQVGDQPQHF.

This clonotype occurred a few times. The chain recombines TRBV5-1 with TRBJ2-3; TRBD1 matches 7 bases. The CDR3 totals 16 residues. Trimming removed 4 bases from V and 1 base from J; junction bases left unmatched: 9. Germline V gene data show CDR1 as SGHRS and CDR2 as YFSETQ. The CDR3 coding sequence is TGCGCCAGCAGCGAAATTAGAGGGGGCGGCACAGATACGCAGTATTTT. Protein: CASSEIRGGGTDTQYF.

This clonotype was counted between two and nine times. The V and J genes are TRBV30 and TRBJ2-5, with TRBD1 as a possible D gene (5 bases). Per the germline V gene, CDR1 is GTSNPN and CDR2 is SVGIG (reference sequence). Between the trimmed V and J ends, which lost 0 bases and 9 bases, there was a span of 17 bases. The CDR3 is 14 amino acids. CDR3 DNA sequence: TGTGCCTGGAGTGTAAGGGGTCCCTCTGCGGCCCAGTACTTC. As protein: CAWSVRGPSAAQYF.

J is TRBJ2-1 and V is TRBV14; D may be TRBD2 (6 bases). The V end lost 4 bases, the J end lost 7 bases, and 14 bases lay between the germline ends. CDR3 size: 14 residues. Germline V gene lookup returns CDR1 SGHDN and CDR2 FVKESK. DNA for the CDR3: TGTGCCAGCAGCCCCCGGAGGGGCAGGAATGAGCAGTTCTTC. Translated: CASSPRRGRNEQFF.

This clonotype was seen only once. The gene calls are TRBV3-1 and TRBJ2-1; 8 bases match TRBD2. Germline CDR1 reads LGHDT; CDR2 reads YNNKEL (reference sequence). Losses at the gene ends were 2 bases for V and 1 base for J; bases not matched to a gene: 4. The CDR3 covers 16 residues. CDR3 sequence (DNA): TGTGCCAGCAGCCAAAATTTAGCGGGATCCTACAATGAGCAGTTCTTC. Protein: CASSQNLAGSYNEQFF.

This clonotype was detected only a few times. In DNA, the CDR3 is TGCAGTGCTAGACTGGGAAACCACTATGGCTACACCTTC. It encodes CSARLGNHYGYTF. The chain links TRBV20-1 to TRBJ1-2; D remains ambiguous. Looked up from germline, CDR1 is DFQATT and CDR2 is SNEGSKA (reference sequence). The germline V and J ends were trimmed by 2 bases and 3 bases, with 10 bases remaining between them. This CDR3 is built from 13 residues.

The chain carries TRBV3-1 and TRBJ2-2; D is uncertain. Germline CDR1 LGHDT, CDR2 YNNKEL (reference sequence). The CDR3 sequence is 15 residues long. V lost 7 bases and J lost 1, with 13 bases in between. The DNA for the CDR3 is TGTGCCAGCACCGCTCTCCCTAAGAACACCGGGGAGCTGTTTTTT. It yields the protein CASTALPKNTGELFF.

This clonotype appeared many times. The DNA of the CDR3 is TGTGCCAGCAGTATGTTGGATAGCAATCAGCCCCAGCATTTT. It is translated as CASSMLDSNQPQHF. The chain is built from TRBV28 and TRBJ1-5; D is ambiguous. This CDR3 region has 14 residues. The germline gives CDR1 MDHEN, CDR2 SYDVKM. Trimming stripped 5 bases from V and 0 bases from J, with 8 bases between.

The DNA for the CDR3 is TGCAGTGCTCGAACGGGGATGGGCACAGATACGCAGTATTTT. It codes for CSARTGMGTDTQYF. The chain carries TRBV20-1 and TRBJ2-3; tentative D call: TRBD2 (5 bases). The germline V gene encodes CDR1 DFQATT and CDR2 SNEGSKA (reference sequence). The CDR3 is 14 amino acids. Trimming cost V 5 bases and J 1 base, with 13 bases left between them.

The chain links TRBV27 to TRBJ2-3; D remains ambiguous. This CDR3 has 13 amino acids. V was trimmed by 3 bases and J by 3 bases, leaving 7 bases between them. Germline V gene sequence: CDR1 MNHEY, CDR2 SMNVEV (reference sequence). In nucleotides, the CDR3 is TGTGCCAGCAGTTTTGGGCCGACAGATACGCAGTATTTT. The encoded protein is CASSFGPTDTQYF.

This clonotype has at least ten counts. V gene TRBV30 combines with J gene TRBJ1-3; D perhaps matches TRBD1 (5 bases). The CDR3 length is 14 residues. The V end was cut by 3 bases, the J end by 0 bases, with 9 bases between. The V gene's germline CDR1 is GTSNPN and CDR2 SVGIG (reference sequence). In DNA form, the CDR3 reads TGTGCCTGGAGGACGGGGGTCTCTGGAAACACCATATATTTT. Amino acid sequence: CAWRTGVSGNTIYF.

This clonotype has more than one count but fewer than ten. V and J are TRBV4-1 and TRBJ2-7, with no clear D. The CDR3 covers 13 residues. V was clipped by 1 base and J by 5 bases, with 9 bases between them. Per germline, CDR1 MGHRA and CDR2 YSYEKL. The CDR3 loop reads CASSQGRFDEQYF. In nucleotides, the CDR3 is TGCGCCAGCAGCCAAGGACGATTTGACGAGCAGTACTTC.

This clonotype has a count of ten or more. The chain is built from TRBV27 and TRBJ1-1, with D possibly TRBD1 on 5 matching bases. The CDR3 covers 16 residues. Germline CDR1 MNHEY, CDR2 SMNVEV (reference sequence). V lost 2 bases to trimming and J lost 1 base, with 14 bases between them. The CDR3 here is CASSLIPGGKNTEAFF. Written as DNA, the CDR3 is TGTGCCAGCAGTTTAATTCCGGGGGGGAAGAACACTGAAGCTTTCTTT.

This clonotype was counted only a few times. Written as DNA, the CDR3 is TGTGCCAGCAGCTTAGTTGGAGGGAGTGACTCTGAAGCTTTCTTT. Its protein is CASSLVGGSDSEAFF. The chain carries TRBV7-9 and TRBJ1-1; D is undetermined. CDR1 and CDR2 (germline): SEHNR, FQNEAQ (reference sequence). The V end was cut by 1 base, the J end by 6 bases, with 15 bases between. The CDR3 has 15 residues.

Only a few counts were recorded for this clonotype. V gene TRBV12-3 or TRBV12-4 combines with J gene TRBJ2-7, with D perhaps matching TRBD1 (6 bases). Deletions cut 7 bases from V and 7 bases from J, with 11 bases between. This CDR3 region has 11 residues. The CDR3 sequence is CASTNTGEQYF. CDR3 DNA sequence: TGTGCCAGCACCAATACAGGGGAGCAGTACTTC.

The chain joins TRBV28 to TRBJ2-2; tentative D call: TRBD1 (6 bases). The V gene lost 7 bases and the J gene lost 2 bases, with 26 bases spanning the gap. From germline, CDR1 is MDHEN and CDR2 SYDVKM. The CDR3 has 19 residues. Here the CDR3 reads CASNPLIFSGALNTGELFF. In DNA, the CDR3 is TGTGCCAGCAATCCCCTGATCTTCTCAGGGGCTCTTAACACCGGGGAGCTGTTTTTT.

This clonotype appeared many times. This chain uses TRBV11-2 with TRBJ2-5; TRBD1 agrees at 11 bases. In germline, CDR1 is SGHAT, CDR2 FQNNGV. The CDR3 is 19 amino acids. Trimming cost V 2 bases and J 4 bases; bases outside gene matches: 15. In nucleotides, the CDR3 is TGTGCCAGCAGCTTATCCCCGAAAACCGGGACAGGGGGTAGAGAGACCCAGTACTTC. This codes for CASSLSPKTGTGGRETQYF. Based on the CDR3 plus reference TRBV11-2 and TRBJ2-5, the full variable domain is EAGVAQSPRYKIIEKRQSVAFWCNPISGHATLYWYQQILGQGPKLLIQFQNNGVVDDSQLPKDRFSAERLKGVDSTLKIQPAKLEDSAVYLCASSLSPKTGTGGRETQYFGPGTRLLVL.